This TCR beta chain stems from a study of blood T cells in healthy people across ages (dated by TCRdb to 2014 to 2015). Study-level background: Template switching captured roughly one uniquely barcoded TCR beta cDNA molecule per two T cells in model experiments. To avoid experimental bias, donors of different ages were distributed randomly across sequencing lanes. The donors were split into four age groups: young (average approximately 16 years), middle-aged (around 40), aged (approximately 60) and long-lived (about 74). The study measured age-related changes in TCR beta repertoire diversity using deep sequencing normalized with unique cDNA molecular identifiers. Using the same blood draw, the study looked at two additional independent replicas of 1 million unique cDNA reads for two donors, one aged 18 to 29 and the other aged 80 or older. Paper-wide results and their limitations: Conclusive comparison of naive and antigen-experienced compartments was prevented by the profiling of bulk unsorted PBMCs. Estimates of total diversity from one million sequenced T cells were regarded as lower bounds and underestimates. As age increased, observed TCR beta diversity per million T cells dropped in a roughly linear way, and a significant reduction was already evident by age 40. Compared with the aged group, the long-lived group had more naive CD4+ T cells, fewer expanded clones and increased TCR diversity, suggesting age selection. The percentage of naive T cells measured by flow cytometry correlated strongly with observed TCR beta diversity. Donor CMV infection status was unknown, potentially confounding age-related changes in expanded clonotypes.

Comment on this clonotype: Its antigen remains unidentified. Base-call qualities are not available, and no considerably larger clone is one nucleotide away.

V sheds 2 bases and J sheds 8 bases, leaving 7 bases between their ends. The CDR3 goes from the cysteine to the phenylalanine over 13 residues. Of all the DNA, just the CDR3 is kept, 39 bases in frame from base 1. Looking up the germline V gene yields CDR1 MGHRA and CDR2 YSYEKL. Systemically healthy Caucasian individuals from Russia, around 39 in total and aged about 6 to 100 years, were included as donors. Around 10 milliliters of peripheral blood were drawn from each donor into EDTA-treated Vacutainer tubes. Ficoll-Paque density-gradient centrifugation was used to isolate PBMCs, with at least 7 million obtained per sample. Total RNA, at least 6 micrograms per sample, was extracted from PBMCs with Trizol reagent. For every donor, flow cytometry on a PBMC aliquot measured the percentage of naive CD45RAhigh/CD27high T cells. Preparation of the library involved 5' RACE. TCRdb shows the sequencer as Illumina HiSeq 2500. A second roughly 7 to 11 cycle PCR used a sample-barcoded 5' primer and a J-beta primer mix. A template-switch 5' adaptor carrying 12 random nucleotides introduced a unique molecular identifier onto each TCR beta cDNA molecule. Each sample yielded at least 3 million CDR3-containing paired-end reads. The Mint cDNA synthesis kit, primed by a TRBC-specific oligonucleotide, was used to synthesize first-strand cDNA from all RNA. After uracil-DNA glycosylase treatment, a first 18-cycle PCR used universal primers M1SS and BC2_uni_R on all cDNA. On the authors' methods: Normalization of each sample was performed by random selection of 1 million high-quality reads, each carrying a distinct molecular identifier. Reads sharing molecular identifiers were discarded rather than binned into consensus sequences. MiTCR, set to a Q25 quality threshold and the strictest error-elimination algorithm, was used for CDR3 identification, clonotype clustering and error correction. A nonparametric unseen species model using Euler transformation provided a lower-bound estimate of total TCR beta diversity. The public sequencing data were trimmed at Q25 with fastp and processed into clonotypes with MiXCR by TCRdb, which kept only in-frame beta chains. Here each entry gathers all rows of one CDR3 protein and keeps the most common genes and DNA. TCRdb's processing, not the study's, gives the V and J calls here. This sample has about 770,000 distinct CDR3 sequences in its table, and roughly 44% of those were observed once. Together, the top ten hold approximately 19% of the sample.

The sequence joins TRBV4-1 to TRBJ1-6, and the D gene may be TRBD1, 6 bases matching. Source material: blood. This clonotype originated in a man aged 55 to 69 in good health. The nucleotide sequence is TGCGCCAGCAGCCAAAACAGGGATTCACCCCTCCACTTT. The resulting protein is CASSQNRDSPLHF.